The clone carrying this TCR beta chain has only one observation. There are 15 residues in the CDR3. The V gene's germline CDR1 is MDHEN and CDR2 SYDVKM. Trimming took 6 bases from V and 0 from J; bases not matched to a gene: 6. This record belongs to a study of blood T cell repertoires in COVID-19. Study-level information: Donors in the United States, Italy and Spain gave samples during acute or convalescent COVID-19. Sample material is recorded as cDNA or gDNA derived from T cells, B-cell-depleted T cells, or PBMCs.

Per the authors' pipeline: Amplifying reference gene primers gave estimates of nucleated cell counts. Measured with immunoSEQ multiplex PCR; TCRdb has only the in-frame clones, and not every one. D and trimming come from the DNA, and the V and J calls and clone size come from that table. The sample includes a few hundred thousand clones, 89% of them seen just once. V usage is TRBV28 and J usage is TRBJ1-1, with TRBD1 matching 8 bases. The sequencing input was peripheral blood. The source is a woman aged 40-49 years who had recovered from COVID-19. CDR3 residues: CASRPQGGVNTEAFF. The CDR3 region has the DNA TGTGCCAGCAGACCACAGGGGGGGGTGAACACTGAAGCTTTCTTT.